This TCR beta chain was recorded in a study of identifying expanded T cells in peripheral blood (dated by TCRdb to 2018 to 2020). Background for the entire study: Technical replicates were generated by sequencing separate aliquots of the same genomic DNA pool, with four replicates compared pairwise.

What the work shows at the level of the full study, not this receptor alone: Variance in clone template counts between approximately 2-week samples significantly increased with total template count across all healthy donors. Both the number of clones called differentially abundant and the false-positive rate were significantly reduced by the beta-binomial model across all healthy-donor time intervals. The binomial model flagged around 1.1 differentially abundant clones between technical replicates, compared with approximately 16 over around two weeks and 19 over around 4 weeks. The authors expected that over much longer intervals, such as months to years, biological variance in healthy repertoires might increase even further.

TCRbeta CDR3 regions were profiled by bias-controlled multiplex PCR amplification of genomic DNA with the immunoSEQ Assay. For the original study's pipeline: To quantify the absolute abundance of each unique TCRbeta CDR3 region, the sequences were collapsed and filtered. Differential abundance was assessed using a binomial (Fisher-equivalent) model and a beta-binomial model in which time-dependent variance fitted from healthy donors was added. Clones with fewer than 5 combined templates were excluded, and clones with Benjamini-Hochberg FDR below 0.01 were called differentially abundant. Beta-binomial variance was modeled as a function of total template count across the two samples using the form v = (b*log(k)+a)^2. TCRdb retrieved this table from immuneACCESS and kept in-frame rearrangements only. Not all clones are present; in checked studies, unresolved V genes account for under half, and no reason is known for the remainder. The V and J calls and clone size come from that table; D and trimming were worked out from the DNA. The sample profile shows under 85,000 clones; around 84% of them were found once. Around a fifth of the sample is in the top ten clones.

No immune events, such as infections, were documented for the healthy donors during the collection period. Time-dependent variance in a beta-binomial model of T-cell clone differential abundance was calibrated using healthy-donor blood repertoires as a training cohort. The training cohort comprised roughly ten healthy donors, 3 female and 7 male. An age range of roughly 25 to 65 years, with an average of about 45 years, was recorded for the donors. Whole blood was collected from each healthy donor at three time points spaced approximately 2 weeks apart and obtained from a commercial supplier. For immunosequencing, genomic DNA was extracted from whole blood that had not been sorted. This clone was counted once. Its antigen specificity is not known. Base quality data are lacking; no much larger clone is found one base away. The receptor comes from a person between 18 and 75 years old in good health. Sequenced sample: blood.

The DNA sequence is as follows: TGCGCCAGCAGCTTGAACGGGCCTGTGGGGGCCAACGTCCTGACTTTC. It translates as CASSLNGPVGANVLTF. The chain was built from TRBV5-1 and TRBJ2-6; no D gene is confidently identified. There are 16 amino acids in the CDR3, from cysteine to phenylalanine inclusive. Only the CDR3 portion is preserved as DNA: 48 bases, with reading frame beginning at the first base. V sheds 1 base and J sheds 4 bases, leaving 12 bases between their ends. CDR1 and CDR2, per the germline V gene, are SGHRS and YFSETQ.